The clone carrying this T cell receptor beta chain was seen a handful of times. Its antigen remains unknown. The data were obtained in a study of molecular identifiers for immune sequencing clone quantification. Findings of the study overall: Highly expanded clone sizes could be underestimated by identical TCR molecules sharing a barcode. Clonotypes surpassing 20 RNA copies contained over 98% of effector molecules, versus under 1% in naive cells.

The authors built bulk TCR libraries by previously described methods with listed TCR primers. MiXCR, run by TCRdb on the PCR reads, gives a single entry per CDR3 protein. The table has approximately 320,000 distinct CDR3 sequences, roughly a quarter seen once. V lost 0 bases, J lost 0 bases, and 5 bases stayed unmatched. Germline CDR1 DFQATT, CDR2 SNEGSKA (reference sequence). This CDR3 contains 15 residues. The J gene is TRBJ2-7, the V gene TRBV20-1; the match to TRBD1 covers 7 bases. The specimen was naive CD8+ T cells from blood, with Jurkat cell RNA spiked in. The subset is: FACS-sorted CD8+CD4-CCR7+CD45RA+ naive T cells. This TCR was recovered from a human donor in good health. Some libraries in this study had Jurkat cell RNA spiked in. CDR3 protein: CSARDRDSNSYEQYF. The CDR3 coding sequence is TGCAGTGCTAGAGATAGGGACAGTAACTCCTACGAGCAGTACTTC.